The rows below give T cell receptor beta chains drawn from one sample of a study of blood T cell repertoires in COVID-19. The protocol was immunoSEQ multiplex PCR, while the TCRdb copy is restricted to in-frame clones and leaves out a portion. The data contain fewer than 300,000 clones, approximately 90% of them singletons. The sequenced sample was PBMCs or T cells enriched from blood (not recorded which). These receptors were taken from a woman aged 30 to 39 who had recovered from COVID-19. Each CDR3 is given with its conserved first and last residue. D genes are given only for firm matches. A row's size may be missing; if present it is once, few, many or a size class.

V gene	clone size	D gene	J gene	CDR3 DNA	CDR3 protein
TRBV5-6	NA	NA	TRBJ2-2	TGTGCCAGCAGTCCTCTGGGCGCAGGGGCCACCGGGGAGCTGTTTTTT	CASSPLGAGATGELFF
TRBV11-3	NA	NA	TRBJ2-7	TGTGCCAGCAGCCCCGAGGATAGCGCGTTGGAGCAGTACTTC	CASSPEDSALEQYF
TRBV7-9	NA	TRBD1	TRBJ2-1	TGTGCCAGCAGCCGGACAGGGGGCGGACTATACCTGAACAATGAGCAGTTCTTC	CASSRTGGGLYLNNEQFF
TRBV7-9	NA	NA	TRBJ1-2	TGTGCCAGCAGCTTAGGGGCCCTGGGGGGGCACTATGGCTACACCTTC	CASSLGALGGHYGYTF
TRBV2	once	NA	TRBJ1-4	TGTGCCAGTAGACTACAGTCAACTAATGAAAAACTGTTTTTT	CASRLQSTNEKLFF
TRBV7-3	NA	TRBD2	TRBJ2-3	TGTGCCAGCACCCAAGGGGGGGTGGCTCTAGCGGGAGTAGGAGATACGCAGTATTTT	CASTQGGVALAGVGDTQYF
TRBV5-4	NA	TRBD2	TRBJ2-7	TGTGCCACACAGAGGGGAGGGAGAGACGAGCAGTACTTC	CATQRGGRDEQYF
TRBV19	NA	NA	TRBJ1-4	TGTGCCAGTAGTCTCACTGGACAGCTCGAAAAACTGTTTTTT	CASSLTGQLEKLFF
TRBV9	NA	TRBD2	TRBJ2-6	TGTGCCAGCACCAATTTTTATAGCGGGAGTTCTCCGTCTGGGGCCAACGTCCTGACTTTC	CASTNFYSGSSPSGANVLTF
TRBV19	NA	NA	TRBJ1-4	TGTGCCAGTAGTATCCAGGGAAGCGAAAAACTGTTTTTT	CASSIQGSEKLFF
TRBV25-1	NA	NA	TRBJ1-6	TGTGCCAGCAGACCAGTAGCTGATAATTCACCCCTCCACTTT	CASRPVADNSPLHF
TRBV27	NA	TRBD2	TRBJ2-1	TGTGCCAGCAGTTTCTTGAGACTAGCGGGATACAATGAGCAGTTCTTC	CASSFLRLAGYNEQFF
TRBV19	NA	TRBD1	TRBJ2-5	TGTGCCAGTAGTATGGAACAGGGGGCCGGGACCCAGTACTTC	CASSMEQGAGTQYF
TRBV15	NA	TRBD1	TRBJ1-3	TGTGCCACCAGCCTTAACCCAGGGGGCTCTGGAAACACCATATATTTT	CATSLNPGGSGNTIYF
TRBV28	NA	NA	TRBJ1-3	TGTGCCAGCAGTTTAGAGGGTGGAAACACCATATATTTT	CASSLEGGNTIYF
TRBV9	NA	NA	TRBJ2-3	TGTGCCAGCAGCCCCCCAGGGGGGTCTAGCACAGATACGCAGTATTTT	CASSPPGGSSTDTQYF
TRBV28	NA	NA	TRBJ1-6	TGTGCCAGCAGTTTCCTACTGAGCTCCTATAATTCACCCCTCCACTTT	CASSFLLSSYNSPLHF
TRBV6-6	NA	NA	TRBJ2-7	TGTGCCAGCAGTTCCCTGACTTATCCCATATACGAGCAGTACTTC	CASSSLTYPIYEQYF
TRBV30	NA	TRBD2	TRBJ2-3	TGTGCCTGGAGTGTTAGCGGGATGGGGACAGATACGCAGTATTTT	CAWSVSGMGTDTQYF
TRBV10-1	few	NA	TRBJ2-1	TGCGCCAGCACCGAGGGTAGTGTTAGTGAGCAGTTCTTC	CASTEGSVSEQFF
TRBV29-1	NA	NA	TRBJ2-7	TGCAGCGTTGTCGGTTCCTACGAGCAGTACTTC	CSVVGSYEQYF
TRBV9	NA	TRBD1	TRBJ1-2	TGTGCCAGCAGCGCCTCCCTTGTAGGGGGCTACTATGGCTACACCTTC	CASSASLVGGYYGYTF
TRBV29-1	NA	TRBD2	TRBJ2-1	TGCAGCGTTGAAATCGGCGGGAGGGCCAAGGGCAACTACTACAATGAGCAGTTCTTC	CSVEIGGRAKGNYYNEQFF